This T cell receptor (beta chain) was profiled in a study of blood T cell repertoires in COVID-19. Study-wide background: Sites across the United States, Italy and Spain contributed samples from acute and convalescent COVID-19. In each case, the material was cDNA or gDNA derived from T cells, B-cell-depleted T cells, or PBMCs.

The authors' processing: Estimation of nucleated cell counts relied on the amplification of reference gene primers. Assay: immunoSEQ multiplex PCR; the TCRdb copy retains only in-frame clones and omits some. That table furnishes V, J and clone size, whereas the DNA furnished D and trimming. The table records 50,000 to 70,000 clones, about 81% of them present only once. CDR1 is KGHSH, CDR2 LQKENI, per germline. The CDR3 runs to 21 residues. The trim removed 2 bases at V and 2 bases at J, leaving 16 bases unmatched. The sample consisted of peripheral blood. The clonotype was recovered from a man aged 70 or older with active COVID-19. The chain couples TRBV18 to TRBJ2-6; TRBD1 aligns across 9 bases. The CDR3 DNA follows: TGTGCCAGCTCACCAAAGTCGCCAACAGGGGGCGCAGTAGCTGGGGCCAACGTCCTGACTTTC. Its translation is CASSPKSPTGGAVAGANVLTF.